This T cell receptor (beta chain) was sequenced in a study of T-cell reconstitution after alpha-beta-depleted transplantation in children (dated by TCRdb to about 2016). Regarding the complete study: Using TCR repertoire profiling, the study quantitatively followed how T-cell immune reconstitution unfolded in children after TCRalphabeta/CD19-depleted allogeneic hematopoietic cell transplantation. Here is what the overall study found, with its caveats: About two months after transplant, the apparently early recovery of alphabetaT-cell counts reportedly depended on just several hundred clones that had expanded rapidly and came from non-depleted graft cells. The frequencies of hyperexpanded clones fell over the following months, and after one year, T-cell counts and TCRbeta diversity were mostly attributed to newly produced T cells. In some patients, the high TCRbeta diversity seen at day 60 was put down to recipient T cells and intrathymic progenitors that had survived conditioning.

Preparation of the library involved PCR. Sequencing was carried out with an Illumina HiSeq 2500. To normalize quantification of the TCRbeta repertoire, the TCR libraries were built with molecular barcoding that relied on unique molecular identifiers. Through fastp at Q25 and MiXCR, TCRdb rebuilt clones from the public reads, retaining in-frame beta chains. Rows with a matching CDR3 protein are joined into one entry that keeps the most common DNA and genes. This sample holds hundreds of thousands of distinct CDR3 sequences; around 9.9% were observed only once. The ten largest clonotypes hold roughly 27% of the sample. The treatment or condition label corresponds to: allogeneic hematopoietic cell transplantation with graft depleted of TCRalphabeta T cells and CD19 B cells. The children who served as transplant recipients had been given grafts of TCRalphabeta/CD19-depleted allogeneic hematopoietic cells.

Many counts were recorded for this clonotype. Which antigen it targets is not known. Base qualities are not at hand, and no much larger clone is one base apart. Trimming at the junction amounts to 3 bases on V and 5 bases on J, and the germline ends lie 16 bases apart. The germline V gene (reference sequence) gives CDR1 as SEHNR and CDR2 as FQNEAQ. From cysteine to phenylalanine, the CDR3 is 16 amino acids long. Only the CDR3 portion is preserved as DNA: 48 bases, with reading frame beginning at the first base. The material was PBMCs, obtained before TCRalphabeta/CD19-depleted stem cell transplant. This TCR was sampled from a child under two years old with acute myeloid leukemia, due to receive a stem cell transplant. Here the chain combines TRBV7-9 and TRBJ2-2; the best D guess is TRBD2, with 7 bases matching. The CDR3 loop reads CASSFSSGTFTGELFF. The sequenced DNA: TGTGCCAGCAGCTTTTCCAGCGGGACATTTACCGGGGAGCTGTTTTTT.